The clone carrying this T cell receptor beta chain has ten or more counts. Antigen specificity is unknown. These data originate in a study of T-cell reconstitution after alpha-beta-depleted transplantation in children. Study-level results: One year after transplant, T-cell counts and diversity came mostly from newly produced T cells. For some patients, TCRbeta diversity was high at day 60 because of recipient T cells and thymic progenitors that survived.

Trimming removed 2 bases from V and 2 bases from J, with 7 bases in between. The germline V gene encodes CDR1 SEHNR and CDR2 FQNEAQ (reference sequence). This CDR3 is built from 15 residues. The TCRbeta library was prepared with unique molecular identifiers. TCRdb re-called the PCR reads with MiXCR, one entry per CDR3 protein. The sample has about 150,000 distinct CDR3 sequences; more than 8% are singletons. This specimen consisted of PBMCs, mostly from graft donor cells, obtained 180 days after TCRalphabeta/CD19-depleted stem cell transplant. The receptor was isolated from a female patient aged 2-15 years who had a stem cell transplant for congenital amegakaryocytic thrombocytopenia, so the T cells may come from the graft donor. The rearrangement links TRBV7-9 to TRBJ2-6; D remains ambiguous. Written as DNA, the CDR3 is TGTGCCAGCAGCTTATTTGGCACTGGGGCCAACGTCCTGACTTTC. Translated, it gives CASSLFGTGANVLTF.